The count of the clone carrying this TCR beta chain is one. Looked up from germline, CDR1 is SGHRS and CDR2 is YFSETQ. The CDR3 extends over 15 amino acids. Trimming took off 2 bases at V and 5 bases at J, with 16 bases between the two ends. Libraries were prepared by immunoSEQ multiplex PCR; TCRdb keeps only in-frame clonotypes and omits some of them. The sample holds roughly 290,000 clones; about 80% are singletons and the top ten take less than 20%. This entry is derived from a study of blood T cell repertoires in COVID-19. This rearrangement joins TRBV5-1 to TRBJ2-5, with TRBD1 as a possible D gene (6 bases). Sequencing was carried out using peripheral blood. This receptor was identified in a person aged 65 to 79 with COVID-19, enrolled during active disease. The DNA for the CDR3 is TGCGCCAGCAGCTTAGTCGCGGGTCAGGGGGAGACCCAGTACTTC. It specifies CASSLVAGQGETQYF.